What follows is one T cell receptor beta chain and its context. This specimen belongs to a study of cytomegalovirus exposure and HLA in healthy donors. The germline V gene has CDR1 SGHKS and CDR2 YYEKEE (reference sequence). V shed 3 bases and J 2 bases; nucleotides not matched to a gene: 8. The CDR3 has 15 residues. Use of 60 Vbeta and 13 Jbeta primers characterized the PCR. Using immunoSEQ multiplex PCR, the repertoire was profiled, and TCRdb retains in-frame clones only, with some absent. The sample contains 180,000 or so clones, 80% to 90% of which appear only once. The sequence was obtained from a man younger than 35 in good health and CMV-seropositive. Material: PBMCs. The rearrangement joins TRBV5-5 to TRBJ2-7; 7 nucleotides align to TRBD2. The CDR3 bases are TGTGCCAGCAGCTCGCCGGGACTACGCGCCTACGAGCAGTACTTC. This sequence encodes CASSSPGLRAYEQYF. Filled out from reference TRBV5-5 and TRBJ2-7, the complete variable domain reads DAGVTQSPTHLIKTRGQQVTLRCSPISGHKSVSWYQQVLGQGPQFIFQYYEKEERGRGNFPDRFSARQFPNYSSELNVNALLLGDSALYLCASSSPGLRAYEQYFGPGTRLTVT.